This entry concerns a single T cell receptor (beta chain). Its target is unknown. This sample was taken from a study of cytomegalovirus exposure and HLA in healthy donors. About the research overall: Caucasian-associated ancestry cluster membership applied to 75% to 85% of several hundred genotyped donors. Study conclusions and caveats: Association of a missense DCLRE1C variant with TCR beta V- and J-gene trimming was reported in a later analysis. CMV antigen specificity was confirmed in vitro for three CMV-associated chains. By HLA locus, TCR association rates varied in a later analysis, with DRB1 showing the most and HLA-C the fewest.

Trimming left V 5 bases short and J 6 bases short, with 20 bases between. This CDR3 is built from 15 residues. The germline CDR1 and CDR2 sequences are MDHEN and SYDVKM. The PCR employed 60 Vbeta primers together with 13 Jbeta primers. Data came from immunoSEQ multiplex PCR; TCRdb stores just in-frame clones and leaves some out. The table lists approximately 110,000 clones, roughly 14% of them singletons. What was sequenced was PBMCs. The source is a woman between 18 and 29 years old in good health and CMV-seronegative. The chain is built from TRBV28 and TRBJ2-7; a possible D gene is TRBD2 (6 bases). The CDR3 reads CASSVGGAGGPEQYF. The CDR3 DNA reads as TGTGCCAGCAGTGTAGGAGGGGCGGGCGGACCCGAGCAGTACTTC.